This T cell receptor beta chain was captured by sequencing in a study of spatial heterogeneity in lung cancer. Unique molecular identifiers, one per molecule, were present on every TCR cDNA molecule. Via MiXCR, TCRdb re-called the 5' RACE reads, giving one row per CDR3 protein. The sample gives around 7,800 distinct CDR3 sequences, about 8.3% of which show up once; approximately 45% is in the top ten. The time point here: sample taken at primary tumor resection. Material for sequencing was whole RNA from tumor, nontumor lung or frozen PBMC, left unsorted. This clonotype came up many times. Sequences were derived from PBMCs, sampled at surgery. The TCR comes from a male donor with early-stage non-small cell lung cancer.

The CDR3 sequence is CASSLEVGEFAGELFF. CDR3 bases: TGTGCCAGCAGCTTAGAAGTGGGGGAGTTCGCCGGGGAGCTGTTTTTT. The chain joins TRBV7-6 to TRBJ2-2, with D possibly called TRBD1 or TRBD2 (5 bases each). Germline V gene data show CDR1 as SGHVS and CDR2 as FNYEAQ. The CDR3 totals 16 residues. The germline V and J ends were trimmed by 1 base and 6 bases, with 15 bases remaining between them.